The clone carrying this TCR beta chain was counted between two and nine times. TCRdb recomputed calls from the RT-PCR reads with MiXCR, one row per CDR3 protein. The table has roughly 880,000 distinct CDR3 sequences, roughly 17% seen once; the top ten hold 5% to 7.5%. This sample stems from a study of patients and donors after allogeneic stem cell transplantation. The sequencing input was blood, either unsorted or a sorted T cell fraction (not recorded which). The origin of this receptor is a human donor who was either an allogeneic HSCT recipient or a stem cell or donor lymphocyte infusion donor (not recorded which). It is not recorded whose cells these are; they may come from a transplant donor.

CDR3 sequence: CASSQGAGVENEQFF. CDR3 DNA sequence: TGTGCCAGCAGCCAAGGGGCCGGCGTCGAGAATGAGCAGTTCTTC. This sequence joins TRBV4-2 and TRBJ2-1; D gene ambiguous. V was trimmed by 1 base and J by 7 bases, leaving 14 bases between them. The V gene's germline CDR1 is LGHNA and CDR2 YNFKEQ. The CDR3 has 15 amino acids.